This T cell receptor beta chain was identified during a study of T-cell memory formation after mild COVID-19. Study outcomes and limitations: CD4+ bias marked clones expanding day 15 to 37, unlike balanced contracting clones. Among CD4+ contracting clones, most were CM and EM, and CD8+ ones EMRA.

This clonotype was seen only a few times. Its cognate antigen is unknown. This CDR3 comprises 14 residues. V was pared by 6 bases and J by 8 bases, with 17 bases between. Germline CDR1 and CDR2: SGHVS and FQNEAQ. TCRdb passed the 5' RACE reads through MiXCR, listing each CDR3 protein once. The sample holds about 58,000 distinct CDR3 sequences, 28% seen once. This TCR came from a man between 18 and 35 years old who had mild COVID-19 (a few samples of this study predate the infection). Cell type and time point are not known. The chain carries TRBV7-8 and TRBJ2-1; D may be TRBD1 (6 bases). The source material was PBMCs or a T cell subset sorted from them (not recorded which). CDR3: CASSTRWGLHEQFF. The CDR3 nucleotides read TGTGCCAGCAGTACTAGATGGGGGCTACATGAGCAGTTCTTC.